These 27 T cell receptor beta chains were all obtained from the same sample, sequenced in a study of blood T cell repertoires in COVID-19 (TCRdb year 2020). The protocol used for the library was the immunoSEQ multiplex PCR assay. TCRdb carries this immuneACCESS record with in-frame sequences only. Its versions omit some clonotypes, under half of them owing to an unresolved V gene in the studies checked, with the rest unexplained. The sample table records roughly 100,000 clones; around 84% of these occur just once. The ten largest clonotypes hold approximately 2% of the sample. The source material was peripheral blood. The receptors were gathered from a woman in her 70s with active or convalescent COVID-19.

J is TRBJ2-3 and V is TRBV29-1; D may be TRBD2 (5 bases). The V end lost 5 bases, the J end lost 2 bases, and 11 bases lay between the germline ends. CDR1 is SQVTM, CDR2 ANQGSEA, per germline. The CDR3 sequence is 13 residues long. The CDR3 region is CSVSPGNTDTQYF. CDR3 coding DNA: TGCAGCGTTTCCCCGGGGAACACAGATACGCAGTATTTT.

V is TRBV5-1 and J is TRBJ1-1; 8 positions agree with TRBD1. The CDR3 is 15 residues long. Germline trimming cut 4 bases from V and 1 base from J; bases unmatched to any gene: 6. Germline assignment: CDR1 SGHRS and CDR2 YFSETQ. DNA of the CDR3: TGCGCCAGCAGCCCTAGACAGGGGAAGAACACTGAAGCTTTCTTT. It codes for CASSPRQGKNTEAFF.

This rearrangement joins TRBV24-1 to TRBJ1-1; 8 nucleotides agree with TRBD1. Germline V gene sequence: CDR1 KGHDR, CDR2 SFDVKD. The J segment lost 1 base and the V segment lost 3 bases, leaving 6 bases of the junction unmatched. The CDR3 sequence is 16 residues long. This chain's CDR3 is CATSDATGTGNTEAFF. CDR3 sequence (DNA): TGTGCCACCAGTGATGCGACCGGGACAGGGAACACTGAAGCTTTCTTT.

The chain recombines TRBV6-4 with TRBJ1-3; 7 bases are a match to TRBD1. The CDR3 loop spans 13 amino acids. Trimming removed 8 bases from V and 4 bases from J; junction bases left unmatched: 5. Germline CDR1 reads MRHNA; CDR2 reads SNTAGT. The CDR3 loop reads CASGLGGGNTIYF. Here the CDR3 DNA reads TGTGCCAGCGGATTAGGGGGCGGAAACACCATATATTTT.

This clone was counted between two and nine times. The chain combines TRBV7-9 with TRBJ2-7; 7 positions match TRBD1. After removal of 5 bases from V and 5 bases from J, the junction contained 9 bases not matched to a gene. The CDR3 runs to 14 residues. From germline, CDR1 is SEHNR and CDR2 FQNEAQ (reference sequence). The chain's CDR3 is CASSPGLRGNEQYF. The CDR3, as DNA: TGTGCCAGCAGCCCCGGACTCAGGGGGAACGAGCAGTACTTC.

This sequence joins TRBV5-1 and TRBJ2-1; weak D call: TRBD2 (6 bases). V shed 1 base and J shed 9 bases, with 14 bases lying between them. Per germline, CDR1 SGHRS and CDR2 YFSETQ. The length of the CDR3 is 14 residues. The CDR3, as DNA: TGCGCCAGCAGCTTGACAATTGGGGGGAGTGAGCAGTTCTTC. This gives the protein CASSLTIGGSEQFF.

The chain has TRBV4-2 and TRBJ2-3; TRBD2 agrees at 10 bases. Germline V gene lookup returns CDR1 LGHNA and CDR2 YNFKEQ. There are 18 residues in the CDR3. The junction had 13 bases not matched to a gene; V was cut back by 0 bases and J by 7 bases. The CDR3 bases are TGTGCCAGCAGCCAAGAGGTTTTAAGGAGCGGGGGGGCACATACGCAGTATTTT. Protein: CASSQEVLRSGGAHTQYF.

This chain joins TRBV7-9 and TRBJ1-4, with 7 positions matching TRBD1. The CDR3 is made up of 15 amino acids. The junction had 9 bases not matched to a gene; V was cut back by 3 bases and J by 8 bases. The germline V gene has CDR1 SEHNR and CDR2 FQNEAQ (reference sequence). The CDR3 spells CASSFSGRGNEKLFF. The CDR3 DNA follows: TGTGCCAGCAGCTTTTCTGGCAGGGGGAACGAAAAACTGTTTTTT.

V usage is TRBV28 and J usage is TRBJ1-6, with 7 bases lining up with TRBD1. The CDR3 contains 15 residues. V lost 6 bases and J lost 10; bases outside the gene matches: 12. The germline V gene encodes CDR1 MDHEN and CDR2 SYDVKM. The CDR3 sequence is CASSEMVGGGSPLHF. The DNA for the CDR3 is TGTGCCAGCAGCGAAATGGTAGGGGGCGGGTCACCCCTCCACTTT.

This sequence joins TRBV4-2 and TRBJ2-5; 9 bases are shared with TRBD2. The CDR3 consists of 17 residues. V dropped 0 bases and J dropped 2; count of bases not matched to a gene: 7. CDR1 is LGHNA and CDR2 is YNFKEQ in the germline V gene. CDR3 residues: CASSQDVGAGGQETQYF. CDR3 in DNA: TGTGCCAGCAGCCAAGATGTGGGGGCGGGGGGGCAAGAGACCCAGTACTTC.

This chain joins TRBV24-1 and TRBJ2-1, with D uncertain. Trimming pared 0 bases from V and 2 bases from J, leaving 7 bases between. The CDR3 consists of 15 residues. Germline assignment: CDR1 KGHDR and CDR2 SFDVKD. As DNA, the CDR3 is TGTGCCACCAGTGATTTGCAGGTCACCTACAATGAGCAGTTCTTC. Its protein product is CATSDLQVTYNEQFF.

The rearrangement uses TRBV19 and TRBJ1-2; D is unclear. The CDR3 loop spans 13 amino acids. The germline CDR1 and CDR2 sequences are LNHDA and SQIVND (reference sequence). V was pared by 5 bases and J by 5 bases, with 12 bases between. The CDR3 spells CASSGQIPYGYTF. CDR3 in DNA: TGTGCCAGTAGTGGCCAGATTCCTTATGGCTACACCTTC.

The V and J genes are TRBV11-2 and TRBJ2-1; D perhaps matches TRBD2 (6 bases). There are 14 residues in the CDR3. V was trimmed by 6 bases and J by 7 bases, leaving 16 bases between them. Per the germline V gene, CDR1 is SGHAT and CDR2 is FQNNGV. The CDR3 region is CASRGGVAWNEQFF. DNA for the CDR3: TGTGCCAGCAGAGGAGGGGTAGCTTGGAATGAGCAGTTCTTC.

This clone was observed once. The chain uses TRBV12-3 or TRBV12-4 and TRBJ2-7, with unresolved D. CDR3 length: 12 amino acids. Trimming shortened V by 2 bases and J by 3 bases, and 5 bases separated the two germline ends. CDR3 loop: CASSLIIYEQYF. CDR3 nucleotides: TGTGCCAGCAGTTTAATAATCTACGAGCAGTACTTC.

This rearrangement joins TRBV9 to TRBJ2-3, with a tentative D call TRBD2 (6 bases). Germline assignment: CDR1 SGDLS and CDR2 YYNGEE. The germline V and J ends were trimmed by 4 bases and 2 bases, with 11 bases remaining between them. The CDR3 loop spans 14 amino acids. CDR3 nucleotides: TGTGCCAGCAGCCGGGACTTCTACACAGATACGCAGTATTTT. As protein: CASSRDFYTDTQYF.

This clone has a single count. The J gene is TRBJ2-7, the V gene TRBV28, with 14 bases fitting TRBD2. The V and J ends lost 2 bases and 0 bases, in that order; junction bases with no gene match: 0. Germline loops: CDR1 MDHEN, CDR2 SYDVKM. This CDR3 is 16 amino acids long. The CDR3 loop reads CASSLGLAGGSYEQYF. The CDR3, as DNA: TGTGCCAGCAGTTTAGGACTAGCGGGAGGCTCCTACGAGCAGTACTTC.

The rearrangement joins TRBV18 to TRBJ2-5, with 10 bases fitting TRBD1. Germline CDR1 is KGHSH and CDR2 is LQKENI. V lost 6 bases to trimming and J lost 3 bases; unmatched junction nucleotides: 7. The CDR3 is made up of 15 amino acids. This CDR3 reads CASSAGTGVEETQYF. Here the CDR3 DNA reads TGTGCCAGCTCCGCCGGGACAGGGGTGGAAGAGACCCAGTACTTC.

The chain is built from TRBV15 and TRBJ1-1; no firm D call. Germline V gives CDR1 LNHNV, CDR2 YYDKDF (reference sequence). The CDR3 length is 16 residues. V dropped 1 base and J dropped 3 bases, with 15 bases sitting between them. The CDR3 reads CATSRGGGSDHTEAFF. The CDR3 region has the DNA TGTGCCACCAGCAGAGGAGGAGGTTCGGACCACACTGAAGCTTTCTTT.

V is TRBV7-2 and J is TRBJ2-7; 10 bases line up with TRBD2. Germline CDR1 is SGHTA and CDR2 is FQGNSA. The V gene end was trimmed by 6 bases and the J gene end by 6 bases; junction bases not matched to a gene: 8. This CDR3 has 14 residues. This CDR3 is CASRRSGRAGEQYF. For the CDR3, the DNA is TGTGCCAGCAGACGGAGCGGGAGGGCGGGCGAGCAGTACTTC.

The chain links TRBV2 to TRBJ2-5; a possible D gene is TRBD2 (6 bases). With 6 bases removed from V and 5 bases from J, the gap between germline ends came to 13 bases. Looked up from germline, CDR1 is SNHLY and CDR2 is FYNNEI. The CDR3 has 13 amino acids. CDR3 nucleotides: TGTGCCAGCAGCCGAGCAGGAGGGGAGACCCAGTACTTC. Its translation: CASSRAGGETQYF. The variable domain in full, completed from reference TRBV2 and TRBJ2-5, reads EPEVTQTPSHQVTQMGQEVILRCVPISNHLYFYWYRQILGQKVEFLVSFYNNEISEKSEIFDDQFSVERPDGSNFTLKIRSTKLEDSAMYFCASSRAGGETQYFGPGTRLLVL.

The chain is built from TRBV7-8 and TRBJ2-7; the D is unclear. The ends were cut back, 5 bases at V and 3 bases at J, with 17 bases in the middle. Germline loops: CDR1 SGHVS, CDR2 FQNEAQ. The CDR3 has 15 amino acids. The CDR3 protein is CASSLRRTVLYEQYF. The CDR3 DNA sequence: TGTGCCAGCAGCCTACGTCGTACGGTCCTCTACGAGCAGTACTTC.

V gene TRBV28 combines with J gene TRBJ2-1, with a tentative D call TRBD1 (6 bases). CDR1 is MDHEN, CDR2 SYDVKM, per germline. V lost 7 bases and J lost 0, with 7 bases in between. The CDR3 has 13 residues. CDR3 sequence (DNA): TGTGCCAGCAACAGGGTCTCCTACAATGAGCAGTTCTTC. This codes for CASNRVSYNEQFF.

This clone appeared once. The V gene is TRBV5-1, the J gene TRBJ2-7, with 8 positions matching TRBD2. V was pared by 2 bases and J by 0 bases, with 1 base of the junction left unmatched. Germline CDR1 and CDR2: SGHRS and YFSETQ. The CDR3 sequence is 14 residues long. CDR3 protein: CASSLRGGSYEQYF. For the CDR3, the DNA is TGCGCCAGCAGCTTACGGGGGGGCTCCTACGAGCAGTACTTC.

This clone has just a few counts. The V call is TRBV7-9, the J call TRBJ1-1; TRBD1 is a possible D gene (5 bases). Trimming removed 5 bases from V and 5 bases from J, with 12 bases in between. This CDR3 has 13 residues. Germline CDR1 and CDR2: SEHNR and FQNEAQ (reference sequence). CDR3 bases: TGTGCCAGCAGCCAACTGCAGGGAACTGAAGCTTTCTTT. It specifies CASSQLQGTEAFF.

The chain uses TRBV13 and TRBJ1-5; D unclear. The CDR3 runs to 14 residues. With 0 bases removed from V and 4 bases from J, the gap between germline ends came to 7 bases. Germline lookup yields CDR1 PRHDT and CDR2 FYEKMQ (reference sequence). In DNA, the CDR3 is TGTGCCAGCAGCTTAGGGAGTACTAATCAGCCCCAGCATTTT. It codes for CASSLGSTNQPQHF.

The rearrangement links TRBV6-6 to TRBJ1-3; unclear D gene. Trimming left V 3 bases short and J 4 bases short, with 16 bases between. Germline loops: CDR1 MNHNY, CDR2 SVGAGI (reference sequence). The CDR3 is 16 residues long. Here the CDR3 DNA reads TGTGCCAGCAGTTATCATGCGGACTGGGAAGGAAACACCATATATTTT. It yields the protein CASSYHADWEGNTIYF.

The chain has TRBV30 and TRBJ1-5, with 10 bases that match TRBD1. Germline assignment: CDR1 GTSNPN and CDR2 SVGIG (reference sequence). The CDR3 length is 17 residues. The junction had 8 bases not matched to a gene; V was cut back by 0 bases and J by 3 bases. CDR3 sequence: CAWSVQPGQGSNQPQHF. The DNA of the CDR3 is TGTGCCTGGAGTGTTCAACCGGGACAGGGGTCCAATCAGCCCCAGCATTTT.